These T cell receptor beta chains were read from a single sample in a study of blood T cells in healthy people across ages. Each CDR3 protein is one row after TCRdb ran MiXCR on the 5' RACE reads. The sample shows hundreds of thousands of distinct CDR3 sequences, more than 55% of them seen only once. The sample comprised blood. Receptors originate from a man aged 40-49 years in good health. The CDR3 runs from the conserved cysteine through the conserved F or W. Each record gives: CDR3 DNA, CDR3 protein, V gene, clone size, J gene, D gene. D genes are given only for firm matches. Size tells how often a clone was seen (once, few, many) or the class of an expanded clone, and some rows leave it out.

CDR3nt: TGCAGCGTCGCCCCAGGGGCTGGCCGGGACATTCAGTACTTC; CDR3aa: CSVAPGAGRDIQYF; v_gene: TRBV29-1; abundance: few; j_gene: TRBJ2-4; d_gene: -
CDR3nt: TGCGCCAGCAGCCCTACTCGGACAGGGTTGTCGAACGAGCAGTACTTC; CDR3aa: CASSPTRTGLSNEQYF; v_gene: TRBV4-1; abundance: -; j_gene: TRBJ2-7; d_gene: TRBD1
CDR3nt: TGCGCCAGCAGCCAAGTGGGGGGGGCGCGCAATGAGCAGTACTTC; CDR3aa: CASSQVGGARNEQYF; v_gene: TRBV4-3; abundance: -; j_gene: TRBJ2-5; d_gene: -
CDR3nt: TGTGCCAGCAGCCAAGAAGGGGGCAGGGCCCTCGAGCAGTACTTC; CDR3aa: CASSQEGGRALEQYF; v_gene: TRBV3-1; abundance: few; j_gene: TRBJ2-7; d_gene: TRBD1
CDR3nt: TGCAGTGCCCTAAGACTAGCGGGAGGGTGGAACATTCAGTACTTC; CDR3aa: CSALRLAGGWNIQYF; v_gene: TRBV20-1; abundance: -; j_gene: TRBJ2-4; d_gene: TRBD2
CDR3nt: TGCGCCAGCAGCTTTGGGACTAGCGGGACCCTCTTCGAGCAGTACTTC; CDR3aa: CASSFGTSGTLFEQYF; v_gene: TRBV5-1; abundance: -; j_gene: TRBJ2-7; d_gene: TRBD2
CDR3nt: TGCAGTGCTAGGAGTCCGGGACAGATAAGGGGCTACACCTTC; CDR3aa: CSARSPGQIRGYTF; v_gene: TRBV20-1; abundance: few; j_gene: TRBJ1-2; d_gene: TRBD1
CDR3nt: TGTGCCAGCAGCCCTTTTGGACAGGGCACAGATACGCAGTATTTT; CDR3aa: CASSPFGQGTDTQYF; v_gene: TRBV7-2; abundance: -; j_gene: TRBJ2-3; d_gene: TRBD1
CDR3nt: TGTGCCAGCAGCAGACCATTAGGAGGGACAGTGGATGGCTACACCTTC; CDR3aa: CASSRPLGGTVDGYTF; v_gene: TRBV3-1; abundance: -; j_gene: TRBJ1-2; d_gene: TRBD1
CDR3nt: TGTGCCAGCAGCCACCCCCTCCAGGGAAACCCCCTCGAGCAGTACTTC; CDR3aa: CASSHPLQGNPLEQYF; v_gene: TRBV7-9; abundance: -; j_gene: TRBJ2-7; d_gene: -
CDR3nt: TGTGCCAGCAGTTACTCGCGGGTTGCCGAGACCCAGTACTTC; CDR3aa: CASSYSRVAETQYF; v_gene: TRBV6-5; abundance: -; j_gene: TRBJ2-5; d_gene: -
CDR3nt: TGTGCCAGCAGTCCGGGGGGGGTCTATGGCTACACCTTC; CDR3aa: CASSPGGVYGYTF; v_gene: TRBV12-3/TRBV12-4; abundance: few; j_gene: TRBJ1-2; d_gene: -
CDR3nt: TGCAGTGCTAAGCCAGGGCAAGAGACCCAGTACTTC; CDR3aa: CSAKPGQETQYF; v_gene: TRBV20-1; abundance: -; j_gene: TRBJ2-5; d_gene: -
CDR3nt: TGCGCCAGCAGCTTGTTAGGATCAGGGGCGGAAAAACTGTTTTTT; CDR3aa: CASSLLGSGAEKLFF; v_gene: TRBV5-1; abundance: -; j_gene: TRBJ1-4; d_gene: -
CDR3nt: TGTGCCAGCAGTTTTGGGGGCAGGGTCACTGAAGCTTTCTTT; CDR3aa: CASSFGGRVTEAFF; v_gene: TRBV28; abundance: -; j_gene: TRBJ1-1; d_gene: -
CDR3nt: TGCAGTGCCAACGCGGGGGTGCAGGACACTGAAGCTTTCTTT; CDR3aa: CSANAGVQDTEAFF; v_gene: TRBV20-1; abundance: -; j_gene: TRBJ1-1; d_gene: -
CDR3nt: TGTGCCAGCAGTCCAAGGGGTCCCTATGGCTACACCTTC; CDR3aa: CASSPRGPYGYTF; v_gene: TRBV12-3/TRBV12-4; abundance: -; j_gene: TRBJ1-2; d_gene: -
CDR3nt: TGTGCCAGCAGCGTAGGCCAGTTTTCCTACGAGCAGTACTTC; CDR3aa: CASSVGQFSYEQYF; v_gene: TRBV9; abundance: -; j_gene: TRBJ2-7; d_gene: -
CDR3nt: TGCAGTGCTAGTACCCCGGGGAGTTTAAGTGAAGCTTTCTTT; CDR3aa: CSASTPGSLSEAFF; v_gene: TRBV20-1; abundance: -; j_gene: TRBJ1-1; d_gene: -
CDR3nt: TGTGCCAGCAGCTTAGGGACTAGCGGGGCAGTGGGGACGCAGTATTTT; CDR3aa: CASSLGTSGAVGTQYF; v_gene: TRBV7-6; abundance: -; j_gene: TRBJ2-3; d_gene: TRBD2
CDR3nt: TGCAGCGTTGCCACAGGGCCTCAGGAAAAACTGTTTTTT; CDR3aa: CSVATGPQEKLFF; v_gene: TRBV29-1; abundance: -; j_gene: TRBJ1-4; d_gene: -
CDR3nt: TGTGCCAGCAGTCCCTTGTCGGGACGGGGCTATGGCTACACCTTC; CDR3aa: CASSPLSGRGYGYTF; v_gene: TRBV28; abundance: -; j_gene: TRBJ1-2; d_gene: -
CDR3nt: TGTGCCAGCAGCTTCGGGACTAGCGGGAGCAGAGATACGCAGTATTTT; CDR3aa: CASSFGTSGSRDTQYF; v_gene: TRBV11-3; abundance: -; j_gene: TRBJ2-3; d_gene: TRBD2
CDR3nt: TGTGCCAGCTCACCACTGACTCGCACAGATACGCAGTATTTT; CDR3aa: CASSPLTRTDTQYF; v_gene: TRBV18; abundance: -; j_gene: TRBJ2-3; d_gene: -
CDR3nt: TGCGCCAGCAGCCAAGACATAGGAACTAATAATGAGCAGTTCTTC; CDR3aa: CASSQDIGTNNEQFF; v_gene: TRBV4-1; abundance: once; j_gene: TRBJ2-1; d_gene: -